The 29 T cell receptor beta chains reported below all come from one sample, sequenced in a study of CD8 T cells in ankylosing spondylitis. TCRdb processed the 5' RACE reads anew with MiXCR; each CDR3 protein has one entry. The sample holds around 280,000 distinct CDR3 sequences, 20% seen once. The specimen was blood, either unsorted or a sorted T cell fraction (not recorded which). The source is a male donor with ankylosing spondylitis or in good health (not recorded which).

The sample holds a few counts of this clonotype. This chain connects TRBV5-1 to TRBJ2-3; D unclear. CDR1 and CDR2 from the germline V gene are SGHRS and YFSETQ. V lost 1 base, J lost 0 bases, and 6 bases lay in between. The length of the CDR3 is 14 residues. DNA for the CDR3: TGCGCCAGCAGCTTGATCCCTAGCACAGATACGCAGTATTTT. Protein product: CASSLIPSTDTQYF.

This clonotype was recorded a few times. The chain has TRBV28 and TRBJ2-5; D remains unclear. The CDR3 contains 16 residues. The germline V and J ends were trimmed by 9 bases and 0 bases, with 20 bases remaining between them. The germline gives CDR1 MDHEN, CDR2 SYDVKM. CDR3 DNA sequence: TGTGCCAGTACGACGGACCTACCGAGGTACCAAGAGACCCAGTACTTC. It specifies CASTTDLPRYQETQYF.

The chain carries TRBV28 and TRBJ1-4, with D perhaps matching TRBD1 (6 bases). V was pared by 5 bases and J by 5 bases, with 15 bases between. Germline CDR1 and CDR2: MDHEN and SYDVKM. The CDR3 consists of 15 residues. CDR3 DNA: TGTGCCAGCAGTCTCCTGACAGGAGGAAATGAAAAACTGTTTTTT. This codes for CASSLLTGGNEKLFF.

The V call is TRBV5-6, the J call TRBJ1-6; the D gene is possibly TRBD1 (5 bases). The CDR3 length is 15 residues. Germline V lookup: CDR1 SGHDT, CDR2 YYEEEE. Trimming left V 4 bases short and J 9 bases short, with 17 bases between. The CDR3 is CASSGRDGLGSPLHF. Written as DNA, the CDR3 is TGTGCCAGCAGCGGCCGGGACGGGCTTGGTTCACCCCTCCACTTT.

This clonotype was counted a few times. The chain couples TRBV27 to TRBJ2-4, with D uncertain. In germline, CDR1 is MNHEY, CDR2 SMNVEV (reference sequence). This CDR3 has 13 amino acids. V dropped 0 bases and J dropped 4 bases, with 4 bases sitting between them. The CDR3 DNA follows: TGTGCCAGCAGTTTATCCTCTAAAAACATTCAGTACTTC. Translated: CASSLSSKNIQYF.

The chain carries TRBV18 and TRBJ1-5; TRBD1 agrees at 11 bases. This CDR3 region has 17 residues. The V gene's germline CDR1 is KGHSH and CDR2 LQKENI. V lost 3 bases, J lost 4 bases, and 8 bases stayed unmatched. DNA for the CDR3: TGTGCCAGCTCACCGACCGGGACAGGGGGTTTGAATCAGCCCCAGCATTTT. It encodes CASSPTGTGGLNQPQHF.

In this sample, this clonotype turned up a few times. CDR3 sequence reads: CASTGSSSYNEQFF. CDR3 in DNA: TGTGCCAGCACGGGGTCGAGCTCCTACAATGAGCAGTTCTTC. The chain carries TRBV28 and TRBJ2-1; TRBD2 is a possible D gene (5 bases). This CDR3 spans 14 amino acids. V lost 7 bases, J lost 0 bases, and 10 bases lay in between. CDR1 and CDR2 (germline): MDHEN, SYDVKM.

V is TRBV5-1 and J is TRBJ2-5, with 7 positions matching TRBD1. This CDR3 is 15 amino acids long. The trim removed 4 bases at V and 2 bases at J, leaving 8 bases unmatched. CDR1 and CDR2 (germline): SGHRS, YFSETQ. CDR3 residues: CASSDTGTAQETQYF. In DNA, the CDR3 is TGCGCCAGCAGCGATACCGGGACAGCACAAGAGACCCAGTACTTC.

This clonotype was found a few times. This CDR3 is CASSPLAGGLNTGELFF. DNA of the CDR3: TGTGCCAGCAGCCCCTTGGCGGGGGGCCTTAACACCGGGGAGCTGTTTTTT. V and J are TRBV7-6 and TRBJ2-2, with 8 bases aligning to TRBD2. J gave up 2 bases and V 5 bases, and 10 bases lay outside the gene matches. The CDR3 sequence is 17 residues long. In germline, CDR1 is SGHVS, CDR2 FNYEAQ.

This chain uses TRBV7-9 with TRBJ1-2; perhaps TRBD1 as D (5 bases). From germline, CDR1 is SEHNR and CDR2 FQNEAQ (reference sequence). V was trimmed by 1 base and J by 4 bases, leaving 13 bases between them. There are 15 residues in the CDR3. The CDR3 nucleotides are TGTGCCAGCAGCTTAGAGGAGGGGATCGTCTATGGCTACACCTTC. Protein sequence: CASSLEEGIVYGYTF.

This clonotype was observed a handful of times. The CDR3 spells CASSYSLYEQYV. The CDR3 DNA reads as TGTGCCAGCAGTTATTCTTTGTACGAGCAGTACGTC. J is TRBJ2-7 and V is TRBV28; no definite D call. Germline values: CDR1 MDHEN, CDR2 SYDVKM. The V end lost 4 bases, the J end lost 4 bases, and 8 bases lay between the germline ends. CDR3 size: 12 residues.

Comments on this clonotype: Germline and junction disagree at one end, which may indicate a read error. This chain joins TRBV5-5 and TRBJ2-1; 9 bases align to TRBD1. The germline CDR1 and CDR2 sequences are SGHKS and YYEKEE (reference sequence). This CDR3 spans 15 amino acids. The CDR3 spells CGSSPGQGGNNEQFF. In nucleotides, the CDR3 is TGTGGCAGCAGCCCGGGACAGGGCGGGAACAATGAGCAGTTCTTC.

The rearrangement joins TRBV5-1 to TRBJ2-1; TRBD2 aligns across 13 bases. The germline gives CDR1 SGHRS, CDR2 YFSETQ. V trimming: 4 bases; J trimming: 9 bases; junction bases outside the gene matches: 7. The CDR3 spans 15 residues. The CDR3 DNA reads TGCGCCAGCAGCCGCGGGACTAGCGGGATCATTGAGCAGTTCTTC. Translated, it gives CASSRGTSGIIEQFF. Full variable domain (outside the CDR3, taken from reference TRBV5-1 and TRBJ2-1): KAGVTQTPRYLIKTRGQQVTLSCSPISGHRSVSWYQQTPGQGLQFLFEYFSETQRNKGNFPGRFSGRQFSNSRSEMNVSTLELGDSALYLCASSRGTSGIIEQFFGPGTRLTVL.

The CDR3 region has the DNA TGTGCCAGCAGCTTGGGGTTTAGCGGGAGAGAGTTGGAGACCCAGTACTTC. Protein: CASSLGFSGRELETQYF. The V call is TRBV7-8, the J call TRBJ2-5; TRBD2 agrees at 9 bases. Germline CDR1 and CDR2: SGHVS and FQNEAQ. Trimming at V came to 3 bases and at J to 5 bases, leaving 13 bases not matched to a gene. This CDR3 contains 17 residues.

The V call is TRBV29-1, the J call TRBJ2-1; D perhaps matches TRBD2 (6 bases). Trimming took 0 bases from V and 15 from J, leaving 12 bases between them. The CDR3 sequence is 11 residues long. CDR1 and CDR2 from the germline V gene are SQVTM and ANQGSEA. The CDR3 loop is CSVEEGGFRFF. CDR3 DNA sequence: TGCAGCGTTGAAGAAGGAGGGTTCCGGTTCTTC.

This chain uses TRBV20-1 with TRBJ1-5; D unresolved. CDR3 length: 8 residues. Germline V gives CDR1 DFQATT, CDR2 SNEGSKA (reference sequence). With 6 bases removed from V and 9 bases from J, the gap between germline ends came to 3 bases. The CDR3 coding sequence is TGCAGTGCGGGGCCCCAGCATTTT. It translates to CSAGPQHF.

This clonotype was picked up a small number of times. V and J are TRBV19 and TRBJ2-1, with 12 bases lining up with TRBD2. V dropped 8 bases and J dropped 9; count of bases not matched to a gene: 5. Germline values: CDR1 LNHDA, CDR2 SQIVND (reference sequence). The CDR3 spans 13 residues. The CDR3 nucleotides are TGTGCCAGTTCTAGCGGGGGGGCTGCTGAGCAGTTCTTC. As protein: CASSSGGAAEQFF.

In its sample, this clonotype was seen a few times. The chain joins TRBV7-2 to TRBJ2-2; D unclear. This CDR3 has 14 amino acids. Germline assignment: CDR1 SGHTA and CDR2 FQGNSA. Trimming left V 1 base short and J 2 bases short, with 5 bases between. This CDR3 is CASSLDINTGELFF. CDR3 DNA: TGTGCCAGCAGCTTAGACATTAACACCGGGGAGCTGTTTTTT.

This clonotype was seen a handful of times. The CDR3 nucleotides are TGTGCCAGCTCACCTTTGGTGAGCTCCTACAATGAGCAGTTCTTC. Its protein is CASSPLVSSYNEQFF. The V gene is TRBV18, the J gene TRBJ2-1; no definite D call. Germline CDR1 KGHSH, CDR2 LQKENI. V was shortened by 3 bases and J by 0 bases, with 9 bases between the two germline ends. The CDR3 is 15 residues long. Combining the CDR3 with reference TRBV18 and TRBJ2-1 gives the whole variable domain NAGVMQNPRHLVRRRGQEARLRCSPMKGHSHVYWYRQLPEEGLKFMVYLQKENIIDESGMPKERFSAEFPKEGPSILRIQQVVRGDSAAYFCASSPLVSSYNEQFFGPGTRLTVL.

V usage is TRBV27 and J usage is TRBJ1-1; 8 bases line up with TRBD1. This CDR3 is 15 amino acids long. V trimming: 7 bases; J trimming: 1 base; junction bases outside the gene matches: 8. Germline values: CDR1 MNHEY, CDR2 SMNVEV (reference sequence). The CDR3 sequence: CASISAGTGNTEAFF. Written as DNA, the CDR3 is TGTGCCAGCATCTCCGCCGGGACAGGGAACACTGAAGCTTTCTTT.

This clonotype was picked up a small number of times. V is TRBV24-1 and J is TRBJ2-5; 8 bases align to TRBD1. The CDR3 extends over 15 amino acids. After removal of 9 bases from V and 0 bases from J, the junction contained 8 bases not matched to a gene. Germline CDR1 is KGHDR and CDR2 is SFDVKD. As DNA, the CDR3 is TGTGCCACCTCGTCTTGGACAGGGAACCAAGAGACCCAGTACTTC. The encoded protein is CATSSWTGNQETQYF.

The chain couples TRBV28 to TRBJ1-5, with a tentative D call TRBD1 (5 bases). Trimming cost V 2 bases and J 0 bases, with 8 bases left between them. The CDR3 has 15 residues. Germline lookup yields CDR1 MDHEN and CDR2 SYDVKM. The CDR3 reads CASSLRQTSNQPQHF. The CDR3 DNA is TGTGCCAGCAGTTTAAGACAGACTAGCAATCAGCCCCAGCATTTT.

This clonotype occurred a few times. This sequence joins TRBV3-1 and TRBJ2-3; D remains unclear. Trimming left V 5 bases short and J 6 bases short, with 15 bases between. The CDR3 has 14 residues. Germline CDR1 reads LGHDT; CDR2 reads YNNKEL (reference sequence). CDR3 in amino acids: CASSSRPSVDTQYF. As DNA, the CDR3 is TGTGCCAGCAGCTCCCGACCCTCCGTGGATACGCAGTATTTT.

On this clonotype itself: One end of the junction does not line up with germline, which may come from a read error. The chain joins TRBV20-1 to TRBJ1-5, with TRBD1 identical over 12 bases. CDR1 and CDR2 from the germline V gene are DFQATT and SNEGSKA (reference sequence). This CDR3 has 18 residues. The DNA of the CDR3 is TGCAGTACTAGAGATTCTGGGACAGGGGGCTACGGCAATCAGCCCCAGCATTTT. It encodes CSTRDSGTGGYGNQPQHF.

The rearrangement uses TRBV6-5 and TRBJ2-1, with D hard to call. V shed 0 bases and J shed 6 bases, with 9 bases lying between them. Germline V gene sequence: CDR1 MNHEY, CDR2 SVGAGI. The CDR3 length is 14 residues. Written as DNA, the CDR3 is TGTGCCAGCAGTTACTCGAGAACCTTCAATGAGCAGTTCTTC. It codes for CASSYSRTFNEQFF.

This clonotype has more than one count but fewer than ten. The CDR3 coding sequence is TGTGCCAGCAGCTTAAACGGGGGCAGAGATGGCTACACCTTC. It yields the protein CASSLNGGRDGYTF. This rearrangement joins TRBV7-2 to TRBJ1-2; perhaps TRBD1 as D (6 bases). CDR3 length equals 14 residues. V was clipped by 2 bases and J by 6 bases, with 13 bases between them. Germline CDR1 reads SGHTA; CDR2 reads FQGNSA.

The chain joins TRBV20-1 to TRBJ2-1; no reliable D call. V lost 6 bases, J lost 0 bases, and 12 bases lay in between. In germline, CDR1 is DFQATT, CDR2 SNEGSKA (reference sequence). There are 14 residues in the CDR3. CDR3 DNA: TGCAGTGCCCTCCACCTTAGCTCCTACAATGAGCAGTTCTTC. Translated, it gives CSALHLSSYNEQFF.

This clonotype has only a few counts. The V and J genes are TRBV12-3 or TRBV12-4 and TRBJ2-1; no clear D. V was cut by 1 base and J by 8 bases, with 12 bases left in between. The CDR3 contains 14 residues. The chain's CDR3 is CASSLGQSSDEQFF. CDR3 nucleotides: TGTGCCAGCAGTTTAGGACAATCGAGCGATGAGCAGTTCTTC.

This clonotype was seen at least ten times. The chain has TRBV9 and TRBJ2-2; 13 bases agree with TRBD2. Germline values: CDR1 SGDLS, CDR2 YYNGEE. CDR3 length: 16 amino acids. J lost 9 bases, V lost 3 bases, and 8 bases had no gene match. The CDR3, as DNA: TGTGCCAGCAGCGGAATACGGACTAGCGGGAGCTGGGAGCTGTTTTTT. This sequence encodes CASSGIRTSGSWELFF.